This T cell receptor beta chain was captured by sequencing in a study of blood T cells in healthy people across ages. At the level of the study: With template switching, about one barcoded beta molecule was captured per two T cells. Whole-study results and caveats: Older age went with lower TCR beta diversity per million T cells, in a roughly linear way. Because donor CMV status was unknown, expanded clonotype changes were possibly confounded.

Next came a second PCR, run for roughly 6 to 11 cycles, which used a sample-barcoded 5' primer along with a J-beta primer mix. TCRdb used MiXCR to reprocess the 5' RACE reads, holding one entry per CDR3 protein. The table has roughly 700,000 distinct CDR3 sequences, around 25% seen once. Trimming left V 1 base short and J 2 bases short, with 12 bases between. Germline CDR1 is SGHDN and CDR2 is FVKESK. The CDR3 runs 15 residues. As concerns this clonotype: Antigen: not known.

Another study also made use of these data, one on T cells of mothers and their children.

The sequencing input was blood. This receptor was obtained from a boy aged 5 to 17 in good health. This rearrangement joins TRBV14 to TRBJ2-7; no firm D call. The CDR3 loop is CASSQGRHGPYEQYF. The CDR3 nucleotides read TGTGCCAGCAGCCAAGGACGGCATGGACCCTACGAGCAGTACTTC.